The clone carrying this T cell receptor (beta chain) has a handful of counts. The data stem from a study of identical twins. TCRdb redid the calling of the 5' RACE reads with MiXCR, one entry per CDR3 protein. The table includes roughly 1,500,000 distinct CDR3 sequences, around a third detected once. The TCR was taken from a newborn girl in good health. Sequenced: cord blood.

In DNA form, the CDR3 reads TGCGCCAGCAGCCAAGGGCCAACTAATGAAAAACTGTTTTTT. Its translation is CASSQGPTNEKLFF. The chain combines TRBV5-1 with TRBJ1-4; no reliable D call. This CDR3 spans 14 amino acids. Trimming removed 4 bases at V and 0 bases at J, with 7 bases between. The germline CDR1 and CDR2 sequences are SGHRS and YFSETQ.